This TCR beta chain was obtained from a study of prognosis after radiotherapy for stage I lung cancer (dated by TCRdb to the early 2020s). With respect to the entire study: Roughly 20 stage I NSCLC patients were enrolled in Nanjing, China, between early 2018 and 2019. Newly diagnosed primary stage I lung tumors occurred in roughly 13 patients, and oligometastatic NSCLC after surgical resection of the primary tumor occurred in a few. The study sequenced about 38 blood samples from some 19 patients, one before and one after SBRT per patient. About 20% of the 19 patients developed distant metastases after SBRT, at a median of roughly 7 months; the other 15 showed no significant progression. Peripheral blood TCR beta repertoires were profiled in stage I NSCLC patients before and after stereotactic body radiotherapy, and the study then linked these repertoires to distant failure. Concurrent therapy was not administered to any patient alongside SBRT. SBRT was delivered in 3 to 5 fractions with a biologically effective dose of at least 100 Gy, and image-guided IMRT or VMAT was used for delivery. The cohort included about twelve men and more than 5 women, with a median age of approximately 74 years and a range of about 53 to 90 years. Roughly eleven patients had adenocarcinoma and about seven had squamous cell carcinoma as the tumor histology. All patients were considered medically inoperable, owing to comorbidities in around eleven and refusal of surgery in about seven. What the research found in general, with its limitations: After SBRT, the count of unique TCR clones dropped from a median of about 10,000 beforehand to 6,500 to 8,000 afterward (Wilcoxon paired P=0.011). Post-SBRT Shannon entropy and its change from baseline were lower in patients who developed distant metastases; baseline Shannon entropy was not associated with metastases. Whether the expanded TCR clones were tumor-specific was not determined. Limitations of the study included a small cohort and short follow-up, and the study findings need independent validation. Differences by metastasis status were reportedly seen in TRBV and TRBJ usage frequencies, involving two V genes at baseline and, after SBRT, several V genes and two J genes. All reported P values were unadjusted for multiple comparisons.

After removal of 3 bases from V and 0 bases from J, the junction retains 5 bases not matched to a gene. The CDR3 runs 17 residues from the cysteine to the phenylalanine. The DNA shown is the 51-base CDR3, in frame from base 1. Per the germline V gene, LGHNA is the CDR1 and YNFKEQ is the CDR2. No patient had a history of other malignancies or prior chemotherapy or radiotherapy, and all had node-negative disease on CT and PET/CT. At each of two time points, around 6.5 milliliters of peripheral venous blood were collected in EDTA tubes. Ficoll-Paque Plus density-gradient centrifugation was used to isolate PBMCs. Immediately after collection, samples were stored at -80 degrees C until analysis. This clonotype came up many times. It lacks a known antigen. Qualities for individual bases were not recorded, and no much larger clone is one base off. Two rounds of multiplex PCR on genomic DNA were used to amplify the TCR beta CDR3 region. The first PCR round used primers specific to each TRBV and TRBJ gene, and the primer sequences were filed in Chinese patent CN105087789A. Universal primers were used in the second PCR round. The Roche High Pure PCR Template Preparation Kit was used to extract genomic DNA from frozen PBMCs. An Illumina HiSeq 3000 was used to sequence the libraries paired-end with 151 bp reads. The original pipeline was this. CutAdapt was used to remove raw reads lacking the multiplex PCR primer sequences. PEAR was used to merge high-quality paired reads into contigs. By aligning each contig to reference sequences, MiXCR assigned the TRB V, D and J gene segments to that contig. CDR3 sequences were clustered by base quality and sequence similarity to remove sequencing errors. Diversity was measured as Shannon entropy normalized by the natural log of productive TCR sequence number. Clonality was computed as one minus the ratio of Shannon entropy to the natural log of the number of unique clonotypes. Using the Youden index from ROC curves, the researchers picked the repertoire-metric cut-offs for progression-free survival, and all analyses were carried out in R 3.5.3. TCRdb itself trimmed the public reads at Q25 with fastp, ran MiXCR and retained productive beta chains. Every distinct CDR3 protein forms one entry, paired with its most common genes and DNA. These V and J calls are TCRdb output, not the study's own analysis. In this sample the table shows around 20,000 distinct CDR3 sequences, 35% to 50% of which occur a single time. Clones ranked in the top ten supply around 60% of the sample.

The chain employs TRBV4-2 and TRBJ2-3, with 11 middle bases fitting TRBD2. This receptor was taken from a donor over 45 with non-small cell lung cancer. Sequences were derived from PBMCs, sampled before or after stereotactic body radiation therapy (not recorded which). The CDR3 is CASSHGTSGVSTDTQYF. The nucleotides read TGTGCCAGCAGCCATGGGACTAGCGGAGTCAGCACAGATACGCAGTATTTT.